Sequencing of this T cell receptor (beta chain) was carried out in a study of blood T cell repertoires in COVID-19. Whole-study context: Sites across the United States, Italy and Spain contributed samples from acute and convalescent COVID-19.

Produced via immunoSEQ multiplex PCR; TCRdb's table is partial and in-frame only. The sample carries about 500,000 clones, about nine tenths recorded once. Per germline, CDR1 KGHDR and CDR2 SFDVKD. Trimming pared 2 bases from V and 5 bases from J, leaving 11 bases between. The CDR3 runs 14 residues. The sequence was obtained from a woman aged 18-29 years who had recovered from COVID-19. Sample: PBMCs or T cells enriched from blood (not recorded which). The V call is TRBV24-1, the J call TRBJ1-2; weak D call: TRBD1 (6 bases). The CDR3 loop is CATSDSGQSYGYTF. DNA of the CDR3: TGTGCCACCAGTGATTCCGGACAGTCATATGGCTACACCTTC.